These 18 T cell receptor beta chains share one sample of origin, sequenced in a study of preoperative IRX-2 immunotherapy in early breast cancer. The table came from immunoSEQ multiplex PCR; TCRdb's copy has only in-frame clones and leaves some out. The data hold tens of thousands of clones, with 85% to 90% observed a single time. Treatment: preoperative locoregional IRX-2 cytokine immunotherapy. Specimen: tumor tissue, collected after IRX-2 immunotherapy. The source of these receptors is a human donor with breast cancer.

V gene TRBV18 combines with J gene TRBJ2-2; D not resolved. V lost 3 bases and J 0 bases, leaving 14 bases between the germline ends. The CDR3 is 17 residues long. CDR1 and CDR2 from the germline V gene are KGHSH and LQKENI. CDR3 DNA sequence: TGTGCCAGCTCACCTACACAACAGCTGGCGAACACCGGGGAGCTGTTTTTT. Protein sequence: CASSPTQQLANTGELFF.

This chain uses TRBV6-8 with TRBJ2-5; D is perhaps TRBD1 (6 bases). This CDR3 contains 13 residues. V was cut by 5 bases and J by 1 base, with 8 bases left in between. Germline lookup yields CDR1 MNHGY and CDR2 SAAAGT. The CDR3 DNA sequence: TGTGCCAGCAGTACAGGGCCCCAAGAGACCCAGTACTTC. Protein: CASSTGPQETQYF.

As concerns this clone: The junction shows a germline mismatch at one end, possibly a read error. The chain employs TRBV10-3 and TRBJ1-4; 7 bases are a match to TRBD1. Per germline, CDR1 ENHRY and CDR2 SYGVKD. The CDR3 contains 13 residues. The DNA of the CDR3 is TGTGCTATCAGTGAGGGACAGCGTGAAAAACTGTTTTTT. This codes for CAISEGQREKLFF.

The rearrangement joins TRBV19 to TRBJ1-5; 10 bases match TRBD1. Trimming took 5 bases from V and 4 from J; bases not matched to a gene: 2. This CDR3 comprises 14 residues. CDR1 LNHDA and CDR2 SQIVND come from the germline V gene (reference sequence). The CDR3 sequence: CASSDRGQNQPQHF. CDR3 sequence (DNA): TGTGCCAGTAGTGACAGGGGGCAAAATCAGCCCCAGCATTTT.

CDR3 nucleotide sequence: TGCAGCGTCCCCCCGGGCTCCACCCTGGAGACCCAGTACTTC. This encodes CSVPPGSTLETQYF. The rearrangement joins TRBV29-1 to TRBJ2-5; D gene ambiguous. Trimming removed 6 bases from V and 5 bases from J, with 19 bases in between. The V gene's germline CDR1 is SQVTM and CDR2 ANQGSEA. CDR3 size: 14 residues.

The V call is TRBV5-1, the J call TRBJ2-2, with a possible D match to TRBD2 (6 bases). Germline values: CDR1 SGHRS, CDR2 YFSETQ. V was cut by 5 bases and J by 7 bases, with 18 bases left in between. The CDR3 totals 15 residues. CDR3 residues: CASSFLRETVGELFF. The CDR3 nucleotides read TGCGCCAGCAGTTTCCTCCGGGAGACTGTCGGGGAGCTGTTTTTT.

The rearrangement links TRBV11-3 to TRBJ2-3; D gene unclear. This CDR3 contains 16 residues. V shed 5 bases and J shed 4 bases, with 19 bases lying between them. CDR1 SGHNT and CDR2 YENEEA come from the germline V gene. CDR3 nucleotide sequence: TGTGCCAGCAGCGCCAGGATAGTCCTCAGTTCAGATACGCAGTATTTT. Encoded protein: CASSARIVLSSDTQYF. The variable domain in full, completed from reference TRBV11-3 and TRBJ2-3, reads EAGVVQSPRYKIIEKKQPVAFWCNPISGHNTLYWYLQNLGQGPELLIRYENEEAVDDSQLPKDRFSAERLKGVDSTLKIQPAELGDSAVYLCASSARIVLSSDTQYFGPGTRLTVL.

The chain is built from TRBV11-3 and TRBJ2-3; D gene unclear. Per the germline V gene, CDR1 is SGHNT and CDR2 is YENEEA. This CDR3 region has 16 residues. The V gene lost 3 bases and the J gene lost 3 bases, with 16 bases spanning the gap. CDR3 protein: CASSLVPDSRTDTQYF. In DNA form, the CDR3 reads TGTGCCAGCAGCTTGGTGCCAGACTCAAGGACAGATACGCAGTATTTT.

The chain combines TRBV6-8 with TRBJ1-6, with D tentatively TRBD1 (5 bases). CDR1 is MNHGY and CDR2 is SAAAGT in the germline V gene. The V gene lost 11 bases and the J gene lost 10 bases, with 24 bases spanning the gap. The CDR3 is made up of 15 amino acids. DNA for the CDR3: TGTGCCGCCCTGGGGGGAATAAGGCTTGGATCACCCCTCCACTTT. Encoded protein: CAALGGIRLGSPLHF.

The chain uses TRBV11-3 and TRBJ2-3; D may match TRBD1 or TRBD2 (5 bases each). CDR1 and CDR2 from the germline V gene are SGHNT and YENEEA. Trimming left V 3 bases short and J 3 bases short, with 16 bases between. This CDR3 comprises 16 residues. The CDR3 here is CASSFGTAAYTDTQYF. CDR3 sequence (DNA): TGTGCCAGCAGCTTCGGGACGGCTGCTTATACAGATACGCAGTATTTT. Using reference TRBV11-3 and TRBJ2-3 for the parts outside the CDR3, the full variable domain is EAGVVQSPRYKIIEKKQPVAFWCNPISGHNTLYWYLQNLGQGPELLIRYENEEAVDDSQLPKDRFSAERLKGVDSTLKIQPAELGDSAVYLCASSFGTAAYTDTQYFGPGTRLTVL.

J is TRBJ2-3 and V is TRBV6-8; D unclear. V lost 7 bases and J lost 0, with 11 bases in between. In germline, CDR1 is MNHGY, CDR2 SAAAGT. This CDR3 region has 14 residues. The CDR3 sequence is CASTRMTSTDTQYF. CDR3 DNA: TGTGCCAGCACAAGGATGACTAGCACAGATACGCAGTATTTT.

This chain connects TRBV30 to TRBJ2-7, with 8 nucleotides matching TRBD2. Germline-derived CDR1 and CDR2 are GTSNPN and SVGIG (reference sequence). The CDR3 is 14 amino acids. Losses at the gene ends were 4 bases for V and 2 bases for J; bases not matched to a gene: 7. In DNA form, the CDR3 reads TGTGCCTGGACCGGGAGGGGGAGGGCCTACGAGCAGTACTTC. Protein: CAWTGRGRAYEQYF.

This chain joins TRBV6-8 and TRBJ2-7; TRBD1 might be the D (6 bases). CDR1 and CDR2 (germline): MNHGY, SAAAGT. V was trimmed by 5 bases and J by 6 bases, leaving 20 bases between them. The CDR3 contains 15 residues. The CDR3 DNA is TGTGCCAGCAGTGGGGGCCGGGATCCCCTCACCGAGCAGTACGTC. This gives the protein CASSGGRDPLTEQYV.

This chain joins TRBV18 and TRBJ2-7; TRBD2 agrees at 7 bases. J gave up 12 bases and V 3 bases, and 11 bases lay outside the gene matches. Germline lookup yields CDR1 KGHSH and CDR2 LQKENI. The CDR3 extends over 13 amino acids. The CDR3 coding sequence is TGTGCCAGCTCACCCGACAGCGGGGCTAATTGGTACTTC. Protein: CASSPDSGANWYF. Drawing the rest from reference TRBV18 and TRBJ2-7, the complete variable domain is NAGVMQNPRHLVRRRGQEARLRCSPMKGHSHVYWYRQLPEEGLKFMVYLQKENIIDESGMPKERFSAEFPKEGPSILRIQQVVRGDSAAYFCASSPDSGANWYFGPGTRLTVT.

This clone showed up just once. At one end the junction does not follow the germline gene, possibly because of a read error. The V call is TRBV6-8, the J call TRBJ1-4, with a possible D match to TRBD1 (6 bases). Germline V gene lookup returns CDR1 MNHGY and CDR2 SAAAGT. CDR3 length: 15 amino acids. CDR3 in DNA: TGTGCCAGTAGTTACTCGAAAGGGGGTAGTGAAAAACTGTTTTTT. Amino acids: CASSYSKGGSEKLFF.

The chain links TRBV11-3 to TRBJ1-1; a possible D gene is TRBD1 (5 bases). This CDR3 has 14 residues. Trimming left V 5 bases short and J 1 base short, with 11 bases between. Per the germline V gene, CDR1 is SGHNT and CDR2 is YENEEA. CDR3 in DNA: TGTGCCAGCAGCCGACAGTTTACGAACACTGAAGCTTTCTTT. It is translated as CASSRQFTNTEAFF.

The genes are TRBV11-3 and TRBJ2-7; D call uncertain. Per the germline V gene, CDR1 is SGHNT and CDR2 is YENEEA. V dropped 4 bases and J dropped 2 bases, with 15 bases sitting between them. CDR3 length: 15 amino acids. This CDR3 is CASSSNAYGPYEQYV. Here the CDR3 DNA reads TGTGCCAGCAGCTCAAATGCGTACGGACCCTACGAGCAGTACGTC.

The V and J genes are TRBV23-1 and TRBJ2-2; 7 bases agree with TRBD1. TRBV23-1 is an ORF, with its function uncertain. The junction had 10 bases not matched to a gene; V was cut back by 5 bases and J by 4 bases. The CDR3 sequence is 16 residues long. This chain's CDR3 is CASSKFRGLSTGELFF. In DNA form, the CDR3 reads TGCGCCAGCAGTAAATTTAGGGGGCTCTCCACCGGGGAGCTGTTTTTT.